The clone carrying this T cell receptor (beta chain) was detected many times. What it binds is not known. The CDR3 covers 14 residues. V dropped 3 bases and J dropped 0; count of bases not matched to a gene: 1. The germline gives CDR1 KGHSH, CDR2 LQKENI. The data originate from a study of blood T cells in healthy people across ages. Study-wide results and caveats: Investigators viewed diversity estimates from one million T cells as underestimates, the study reported.

The authors ran a second PCR of about 6 to 11 cycles using a sample-barcoded 5' primer and a J-beta primer mix. Samples each returned at least 2.5 million CDR3-containing paired-end reads. TCRdb used MiXCR to reprocess the 5' RACE reads, holding one entry per CDR3 protein. The sample records 450,000 to 600,000 distinct CDR3 sequences, about 27% being singletons. These data are also associated with another study on T cells of mothers and their children. That source notes: Every microgram of extracted RNA entered cDNA synthesis, around 1.6 ug per 15 ul. About 3.1 million TCR beta reads per child versus over 8 million per mother.

Sequenced material: blood. The source of this sequence is a boy aged 2 to 10 in good health. The rearrangement joins TRBV18 to TRBJ2-7, with 8 bases fitting TRBD2. CDR3 in DNA: TGTGCCAGCTCACCCGGGACTAGCTCCTACGAGCAGTACTTC. Translation: CASSPGTSSYEQYF. Full variable domain (rest looked up from reference TRBV18 and TRBJ2-7): NAGVMQNPRHLVRRRGQEARLRCSPMKGHSHVYWYRQLPEEGLKFMVYLQKENIIDESGMPKERFSAEFPKEGPSILRIQQVVRGDSAAYFCASSPGTSSYEQYFGPGTRLTVT.